A single sample is the source of the 19 T cell receptor beta chains below, sequenced in a study of control samples from healthy donors and cancer patients. Here immunoSEQ multiplex PCR was the method, and the copy in TCRdb shows in-frame clones only, minus some. The sample records more than 85,000 clones, about 90% being singletons. The sequencing sample was made of blood. The receptor set was obtained from a woman between 18 and 29 years old in good health.

The chain links TRBV10-3 to TRBJ2-1, with D unresolved. CDR3 length: 18 amino acids. Trimming took 3 bases from V and 4 from J, leaving 22 bases between them. Germline V gives CDR1 ENHRY, CDR2 SYGVKD. For the CDR3, the DNA is TGTGCCATCAGTGACCCGTTGGGGATCATGCTCCCTTACAATGAGCAGTTCTTC. Protein sequence: CAISDPLGIMLPYNEQFF.

The CDR3 DNA sequence: TGTGCCAGCAGTTACGACAGTACCAACTATGGCTACACCTTC. Protein sequence: CASSYDSTNYGYTF. The J gene is TRBJ1-2, the V gene TRBV6-2 or TRBV6-3; a weak D match, TRBD1 (5 bases). V lost 2 bases to trimming and J lost 2 bases, with 9 bases between them. Germline V CDR1 and CDR2: MNHEY, SVGEGT. The CDR3 loop spans 14 amino acids.

The V and J genes are TRBV27 and TRBJ2-7; D possibly uses TRBD1 or TRBD2 (5 bases each). CDR1 MNHEY and CDR2 SMNVEV come from the germline V gene (reference sequence). With 4 bases removed from V and 0 bases from J, the gap between germline ends came to 7 bases. This CDR3 comprises 13 residues. CDR3: CASSSGPSYEQYF. CDR3 DNA: TGTGCCAGCAGTTCGGGACCCTCCTACGAGCAGTACTTC.

V is TRBV11-2 and J is TRBJ2-1; D is uncertain. Germline CDR1 reads SGHAT; CDR2 reads FQNNGV. The CDR3 runs 14 residues. Trimming removed 0 bases at V and 6 bases at J, with 9 bases between. CDR3 in amino acids: CASSLDRQVNEQFF. The CDR3 nucleotides are TGTGCCAGCAGCTTAGATCGCCAGGTCAATGAGCAGTTCTTC.

V is TRBV29-1 and J is TRBJ1-2, with TRBD1 identical over 8 bases. This CDR3 region has 12 residues. Germline trimming cut 6 bases from V and 2 bases from J; bases unmatched to any gene: 2. Germline lookup yields CDR1 SQVTM and CDR2 ANQGSEA. Written as DNA, the CDR3 is TGCAGCGTCGGACAGGGAAACTATGGCTACACCTTC. Its protein is CSVGQGNYGYTF.

This sequence joins TRBV4-2 and TRBJ1-4; 9 positions agree with TRBD1. The CDR3 is 18 amino acids. Trimming cost V 2 bases and J 7 bases; bases outside gene matches: 14. Germline CDR1 and CDR2: LGHNA and YNFKEQ. The CDR3 DNA reads as TGTGCCAGCAGCCAAAGGACAGGGGTTTTATCGGCTGGTGAAAAACTGTTTTTT. Translating gives CASSQRTGVLSAGEKLFF.

The V gene is TRBV25-1, the J gene TRBJ2-2, with 9 bases identical to TRBD2. With V trimmed by 6 bases and J by 4 bases, 6 bases remained unmatched. Germline V gives CDR1 MGHDK, CDR2 SYGVNS. There are 15 residues in the CDR3. CDR3 sequence: CASSHSGSITGELFF. DNA for the CDR3: TGTGCCAGCAGCCATAGCGGGAGTATCACCGGGGAGCTGTTTTTT. The whole variable domain, remainder taken from reference TRBV25-1 and TRBJ2-2, is EADIYQTPRYLVIGTGKKITLECSQTMGHDKMYWYQQDPGMELHLIHYSYGVNSTEKGDLSSESTVSRIRTEHFPLTLESARPSHTSQYLCASSHSGSITGELFFGEGSRLTVL.

V usage is TRBV15 and J usage is TRBJ1-2; a weak D match, TRBD1 (5 bases). The CDR3 contains 16 residues. Germline CDR1 and CDR2: LNHNV and YYDKDF (reference sequence). The ends were cut back, 0 bases at V and 4 bases at J, with 15 bases in the middle. CDR3 in amino acids: CATSRDRRAGSYGYTF. DNA of the CDR3: TGTGCCACCAGCAGAGATCGGAGGGCAGGGAGCTATGGCTACACCTTC.

The V and J genes are TRBV6-5 and TRBJ1-5, with 7 nucleotides matching TRBD1. Trimming cost V 6 bases and J 2 bases; bases outside gene matches: 7. CDR3 size: 15 residues. CDR1 is MNHEY and CDR2 is SVGAGI in the germline V gene. CDR3: CASSYRTGGNQPQHF. CDR3 in DNA: TGTGCCAGCAGCTATAGGACAGGAGGCAATCAGCCCCAGCATTTT.

The gene calls are TRBV6-1 and TRBJ2-3; the D gene is possibly TRBD2 (7 bases). Trimming pared 1 base from V and 2 bases from J, leaving 13 bases between. Germline V gives CDR1 MNHNS, CDR2 SASEGT. The CDR3 covers 16 residues. The CDR3 DNA sequence: TGTGCCAGCAGTGAAGTAGGGGGGGCCCTCACAGATACGCAGTATTTT. As protein: CASSEVGGALTDTQYF.

J is TRBJ1-5 and V is TRBV7-6; the D gene is possibly TRBD1 (5 bases). V was clipped by 1 base and J by 0 bases, with 7 bases between them. Germline CDR1 and CDR2: SGHVS and FNYEAQ. The CDR3 is 15 amino acids. Here the CDR3 reads CASSLGGYSNQPQHF. The CDR3 DNA sequence: TGTGCCAGCAGCTTAGGGGGGTATAGCAATCAGCCCCAGCATTTT.

This clone was seen once. This sequence joins TRBV27 and TRBJ2-1; 8 bases match TRBD2. The CDR3 has 13 residues. J lost 5 bases, V lost 7 bases, and 4 bases had no gene match. Germline V gene data show CDR1 as MNHEY and CDR2 as SMNVEV (reference sequence). DNA for the CDR3: TGTGCCAGCACCGGACTAGCAGACAATGAGCAGTTCTTC. It encodes CASTGLADNEQFF.

The chain uses TRBV4-3 and TRBJ1-3, with D uncertain. The CDR3 is made up of 15 amino acids. Germline V lookup: CDR1 LGHNA, CDR2 YSLEER. V lost 0 bases and J lost 3, with 9 bases in between. In DNA form, the CDR3 reads TGCGCCAGCAGCCAAGATTTCTCCTTTGGAAACACCATATATTTT. It codes for CASSQDFSFGNTIYF.

V gene TRBV24-1 combines with J gene TRBJ2-1; 9 positions agree with TRBD2. CDR3 length: 18 residues. Germline V gene lookup returns CDR1 KGHDR and CDR2 SFDVKD. Trimming removed 4 bases from V and 0 bases from J; junction bases left unmatched: 9. This CDR3 reads CATSDPIAGVFSYNEQFF. The DNA of the CDR3 is TGTGCCACCAGTGACCCGATAGCGGGAGTCTTCTCCTACAATGAGCAGTTCTTC.

V is TRBV12-3 or TRBV12-4 and J is TRBJ2-1; D may be TRBD1 (6 bases). This CDR3 spans 12 amino acids. V gave up 5 bases and J gave up 9 bases, with 11 bases separating them. CDR3 amino acids: CASSPQQGEQFF. CDR3 bases: TGTGCCAGCAGTCCGCAACAGGGTGAGCAGTTCTTC.

The chain recombines TRBV24-1 with TRBJ1-2; D possibly corresponds to TRBD1 (5 bases). V lost 9 bases and J 5 bases, leaving 21 bases between the germline ends. CDR1 KGHDR and CDR2 SFDVKD come from the germline V gene. The CDR3 covers 15 residues. The CDR3 coding sequence is TGTGCCACCCGTCCCGGGGCGGAGGAGGGGTATGGCTACACCTTC. Amino acid sequence: CATRPGAEEGYGYTF.

This chain links TRBV5-4 with TRBJ2-7; 9 nucleotides align to TRBD2. J lost 2 bases, V lost 5 bases, and 8 bases had no gene match. The CDR3 runs 15 residues. Germline CDR1 and CDR2: SGHNT and YYREEE (reference sequence). The CDR3 reads CASRNGTSLPYEQYF. The CDR3 nucleotides are TGTGCCAGCAGGAACGGGACTAGCCTCCCCTACGAGCAGTACTTC.

The chain combines TRBV9 with TRBJ2-5; possibly TRBD1 for D (5 bases). In germline, CDR1 is SGDLS, CDR2 YYNGEE. V gave up 4 bases and J gave up 7 bases, with 14 bases separating them. The CDR3 is 13 residues long. In nucleotides, the CDR3 is TGTGCCAGCAGCCCCCAGGGCCCTGGGACCCAGTACTTC. Its protein product is CASSPQGPGTQYF.

The J gene is TRBJ2-1, the V gene TRBV6-4, with 10 bases matching TRBD2. The germline V gene has CDR1 MRHNA and CDR2 SNTAGT. The CDR3 loop spans 15 amino acids. V lost 6 bases, J lost 2 bases, and 4 bases stayed unmatched. In nucleotides, the CDR3 is TGTGCCAGCAGCTACCTAGCGGGGGCCTACAATGAGCAGTTCTTC. Amino acid sequence: CASSYLAGAYNEQFF.